This entry is about one T cell receptor beta chain. Its antigen is currently unknown. Trimming took off 3 bases at V and 4 bases at J, with 10 bases between the two ends. The CDR3 covers 14 residues. Per germline, CDR1 ENHRY and CDR2 SYGVKD. TCR beta VDJ combinations and CDR3 sequences were profiled from genomic DNA. TCRdb analysed the reads with MiXCR anew, one entry per CDR3 protein. Altogether 170,000 or so distinct CDR3 sequences are present, roughly three fifths being singletons, with the ten largest covering about 42%. The data were obtained in a study of CD8+CD57+ T cells in acquired aplastic anemia. Looking at the study overall: The study obtained an average of around 3.4 ug of DNA from sorted CD4+ and CD8+ cells. Study observations and caveats: Significance was not reached for CD8+ Simpson's diversity between patients and controls. Between patients and controls, 25 to 30 CD8+ CDR3 sequences were found in common.

Only patients with CD8+CD57+ cell expansion on flow cytometry were chosen for sequencing. Patient blood was sampled before any therapy had been received. Source material: sorted CD4+, CD8+, or CD8+CD57+ T cells (not recorded which) from PBMCs. The V gene is TRBV10-3, the J gene TRBJ2-1, with TRBD2 as a possible D gene (5 bases). The receptor comes from a human donor with aplastic anemia. CDR3 amino acids: CAISDSDFYNEQFF. The CDR3, as DNA: TGTGCCATCAGTGATTCGGACTTTTACAATGAGCAGTTCTTC.